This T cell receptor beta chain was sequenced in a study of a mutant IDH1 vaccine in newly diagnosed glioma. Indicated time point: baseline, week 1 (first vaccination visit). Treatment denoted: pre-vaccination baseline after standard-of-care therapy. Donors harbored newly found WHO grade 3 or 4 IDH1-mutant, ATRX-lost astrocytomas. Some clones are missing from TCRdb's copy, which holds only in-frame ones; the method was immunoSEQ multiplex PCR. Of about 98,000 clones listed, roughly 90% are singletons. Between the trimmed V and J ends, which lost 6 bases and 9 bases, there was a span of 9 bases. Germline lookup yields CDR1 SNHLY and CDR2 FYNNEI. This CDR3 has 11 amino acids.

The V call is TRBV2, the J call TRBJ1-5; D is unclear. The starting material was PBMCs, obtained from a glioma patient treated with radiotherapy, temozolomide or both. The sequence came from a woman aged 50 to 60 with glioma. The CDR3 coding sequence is TGTGCCAGCAGGAATTCAGGGCCCCAGCATTTT. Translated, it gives CASRNSGPQHF.